This TCR beta chain derives from a study of T-cell reconstitution after alpha-beta-depleted transplantation in children. After removal of 5 bases from V and 3 bases from J, the junction contained 12 bases not matched to a gene. This CDR3 spans 18 amino acids. CDR1 SGHAT and CDR2 FQDESV come from the germline V gene (reference sequence). Unique molecular identifiers were used in preparing the TCRbeta library. One entry per CDR3 protein, called by TCRdb with MiXCR from the PCR reads. This sample has some 490,000 distinct CDR3 sequences, with around 12% found just once. Only a few counts were recorded for this clonotype.

Sequenced material: PBMCs from the stem cell graft donor, taken from the stem cell graft. The receptor comes from a human donor who donated a stem cell graft to a child with combined immunodeficiency. This chain connects TRBV11-1 to TRBJ2-1; TRBD2 agrees at 11 bases. CDR3 DNA sequence: TGTGCCAGCAGCCCAAAACTGGTGGGACTAGCGGACTACAATGAGCAGTTCTTC. Translated: CASSPKLVGLADYNEQFF.